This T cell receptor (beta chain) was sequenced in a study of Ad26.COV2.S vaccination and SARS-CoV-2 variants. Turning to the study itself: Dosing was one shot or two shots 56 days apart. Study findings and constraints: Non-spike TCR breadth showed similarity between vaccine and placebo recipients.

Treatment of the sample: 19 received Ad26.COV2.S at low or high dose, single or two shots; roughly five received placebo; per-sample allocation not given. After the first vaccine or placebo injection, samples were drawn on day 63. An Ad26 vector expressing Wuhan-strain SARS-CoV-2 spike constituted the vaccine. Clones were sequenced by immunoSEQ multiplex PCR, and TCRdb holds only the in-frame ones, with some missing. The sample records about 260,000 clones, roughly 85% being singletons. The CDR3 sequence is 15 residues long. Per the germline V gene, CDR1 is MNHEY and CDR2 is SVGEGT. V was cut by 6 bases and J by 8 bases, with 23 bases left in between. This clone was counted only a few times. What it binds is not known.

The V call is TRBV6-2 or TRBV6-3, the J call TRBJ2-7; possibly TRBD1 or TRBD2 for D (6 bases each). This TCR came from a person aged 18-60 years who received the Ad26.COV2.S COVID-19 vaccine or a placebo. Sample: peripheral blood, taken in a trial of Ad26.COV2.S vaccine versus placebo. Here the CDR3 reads CASSPNGGPFPKQYF. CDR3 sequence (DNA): TGTGCCAGCAGCCCCAATGGGGGGCCGTTCCCCAAGCAGTACTTC.